This passage covers 29 T cell receptor beta chains from one sample sequenced in a study of blood T cell repertoires in COVID-19. Sequencing was performed with immunoSEQ multiplex PCR; in TCRdb, only in-frame clones are kept and a portion is missing. The table shows around 330,000 clones, with about 89% occurring only once. Sequencing was carried out using PBMCs or T cells enriched from blood (not recorded which). The origin of the receptors is a woman aged 40 to 50 who had recovered from COVID-19.

The rearrangement uses TRBV6-5 and TRBJ1-4, with 9 bases that match TRBD1. Unmatched junction bases numbered 1, after V lost 6 bases and J lost 5 bases. The CDR3 has 13 amino acids. The germline CDR1 and CDR2 sequences are MNHEY and SVGAGI. CDR3 coding DNA: TGTGCCAGCAGGGACAGGGGAAATGAAAAACTGTTTTTT. Amino acid sequence: CASRDRGNEKLFF.

The gene calls are TRBV30 and TRBJ1-3; D not resolved. Deletions cut 5 bases from V and 2 bases from J, with 10 bases between. CDR3 length equals 13 residues. From germline, CDR1 is GTSNPN and CDR2 SVGIG (reference sequence). The CDR3 sequence is CAWDLTPGNTIYF. For the CDR3, the DNA is TGTGCCTGGGACCTCACTCCTGGAAACACCATATATTTT. Drawing the rest from reference TRBV30 and TRBJ1-3, the complete variable domain is SQTIHQWPATLVQPVGSPLSLECTVEGTSNPNLYWYRQAAGRGLQLLFYSVGIGQISSEVPQNLSASRPQDRQFILSSKKLLLSDSGFYLCAWDLTPGNTIYFGEGSWLTVV.

CDR3 in amino acids: CASIDLSDRGVYGYTF. The DNA for the CDR3 is TGTGCCAGCATCGACCTTTCGGACAGGGGGGTCTATGGCTACACCTTC. The genes are TRBV5-8 and TRBJ1-2, with TRBD1 matching 10 bases. The germline V gene has CDR1 SGHTS and CDR2 YDEGEE. The length of the CDR3 is 16 residues. Trimming removed 6 bases from V and 4 bases from J; junction bases left unmatched: 12. Full variable domain (rest looked up from reference TRBV5-8 and TRBJ1-2): EAGVTQSPTHLIKTRGQQATLRCSPISGHTSVYWYQQALGLGLQFLLWYDEGEERNRGNFPPRFSGRQFPNYSSELNVNALELEDSALYLCASIDLSDRGVYGYTFGSGTRLTVV.

The CDR3 nucleotides are TGTGCCAGCAGCGTAGGAGCGGGGGTGACAGATACGCAGTATTTT. As protein: CASSVGAGVTDTQYF. This sequence joins TRBV9 and TRBJ2-3; TRBD2 matches at 8 bases. This CDR3 spans 15 amino acids. Trimming took 0 bases from V and 3 from J; bases not matched to a gene: 3. Germline V gene lookup returns CDR1 SGDLS and CDR2 YYNGEE.

The chain is built from TRBV7-5 and TRBJ2-7; the D call of TRBD1 is as the table states it, not checked on the DNA. TRBV7-5 is termed a pseudogene. CDR3 length equals 15 residues. CDR3 amino acids: CARSLEREQGYEQYF. The CDR3 DNA is TGTGCCAGAAGCTTAGAACGAGAACAGGGATACGAGCAGTACTTC.

The chain recombines TRBV4-1 with TRBJ2-4; D possibly corresponds to TRBD2 (6 bases). The germline V and J ends were trimmed by 4 bases and 6 bases, with 13 bases remaining between them. Germline assignment: CDR1 MGHRA and CDR2 YSYEKL. The CDR3 is 14 residues long. The CDR3 sequence: CASSPVKGGNIQYF. CDR3 DNA sequence: TGCGCCAGCAGCCCGGTCAAGGGAGGAAACATTCAGTACTTC.

This rearrangement joins TRBV6-2 or TRBV6-3 to TRBJ2-1, with 13 bases aligning to TRBD2. CDR1 MNHEY and CDR2 SVGEGT come from the germline V gene. The CDR3 extends over 16 amino acids. V lost 5 bases to trimming and J lost 3 bases; unmatched junction nucleotides: 4. The CDR3 bases are TGTGCCAGCAGTATTACTAGCGGGGGGGGCTACAATGAGCAGTTCTTC. The encoded protein is CASSITSGGGYNEQFF.

The V call is TRBV4-3, the J call TRBJ1-6; no reliable D call. This CDR3 is 15 amino acids long. Germline V lookup: CDR1 LGHNA, CDR2 YSLEER. V dropped 3 bases and J dropped 10 bases, with 16 bases sitting between them. The CDR3 DNA sequence: TGCGCCAGCAGCCAGGGCCGGGGTTCTGGATCACCCCTCCACTTT. It yields the protein CASSQGRGSGSPLHF.

J is TRBJ1-5 and V is TRBV28; no clear D. Germline CDR1 reads MDHEN; CDR2 reads SYDVKM. Trimming shortened V by 10 bases and J by 2 bases, and 9 bases separated the two germline ends. The CDR3 consists of 12 residues. The CDR3 is CATRSGNQPQHF. The DNA for the CDR3 is TGTGCCACCCGATCGGGCAATCAGCCCCAGCATTTT. Using reference TRBV28 and TRBJ1-5 for the parts outside the CDR3, the full variable domain is DVKVTQSSRYLVKRTGEKVFLECVQDMDHENMFWYRQDPGLGLRLIYFSYDVKMKEKGDIPEGYSVSREKKERFSLILESASTNQTSMYLCATRSGNQPQHFGDGTRLSIL.

The chain combines TRBV7-9 with TRBJ2-1, with a weak D call TRBD1 (5 bases). This CDR3 region has 15 residues. Trimming left V 5 bases short and J 1 base short, with 12 bases between. Germline CDR1 SEHNR, CDR2 FQNEAQ (reference sequence). DNA for the CDR3: TGTGCCAGCAGCCTGACAGATTTTTCCTACAATGAGCAGTTCTTC. This sequence encodes CASSLTDFSYNEQFF.

The chain joins TRBV11-2 to TRBJ2-7, with D unclear. Between the trimmed V and J ends, which lost 0 bases and 1 base, there was a span of 7 bases. CDR3 length equals 14 residues. Germline V gives CDR1 SGHAT, CDR2 FQNNGV. This CDR3 is CASSLDHRSYEQYF. DNA of the CDR3: TGTGCCAGCAGCTTAGATCACAGATCCTACGAGCAGTACTTC.

The rearrangement joins TRBV19 to TRBJ1-6; tentatively, D is TRBD1 (5 bases). Germline assignment: CDR1 LNHDA and CDR2 SQIVND (reference sequence). V was shortened by 5 bases and J by 3 bases, with 11 bases between the two germline ends. The CDR3 is 15 amino acids. The CDR3 nucleotides are TGTGCCAGTAGTTCGGGGGGTGGCTATAATTCACCCCTCCACTTT. Protein sequence: CASSSGGGYNSPLHF.

The chain has TRBV19 and TRBJ2-2, with a tentative D call TRBD2 (6 bases). V gave up 5 bases and J gave up 5 bases, with 15 bases separating them. CDR1 LNHDA and CDR2 SQIVND come from the germline V gene (reference sequence). This CDR3 spans 15 amino acids. This CDR3 is CASSSGTYITGELFF. DNA for the CDR3: TGTGCCAGTAGTTCCGGGACTTACATTACCGGGGAGCTGTTTTTT. Full variable domain (missing parts from reference TRBV19 and TRBJ2-2): DGGITQSPKYLFRKEGQNVTLSCEQNLNHDAMYWYRQDPGQGLRLIYYSQIVNDFQKGDIAEGYSVSREKKESFPLTVTSAQKNPTAFYLCASSSGTYITGELFFGEGSRLTVL.

The chain combines TRBV11-3 with TRBJ2-1, with D possibly being TRBD1 (5 bases). V shed 5 bases and J shed 1 base, with 15 bases lying between them. CDR1 is SGHNT, CDR2 YENEEA, per germline. The CDR3 covers 16 residues. The CDR3 reads CASSPGRRVSYNEQFF. CDR3 DNA sequence: TGTGCCAGCAGCCCCGGGCGCAGGGTTTCCTACAATGAGCAGTTCTTC.

The chain has TRBV25-1 and TRBJ1-4; the D is unclear. Germline-derived CDR1 and CDR2 are MGHDK and SYGVNS. The CDR3 spans 14 residues. V was cut by 4 bases and J by 8 bases, with 14 bases left in between. The CDR3 protein is CASSGLPVGEKLFF. Here the CDR3 DNA reads TGTGCCAGCAGTGGTCTTCCCGTGGGCGAAAAACTGTTTTTT. The full variable domain, with the rest looked up from reference TRBV25-1 and TRBJ1-4, is EADIYQTPRYLVIGTGKKITLECSQTMGHDKMYWYQQDPGMELHLIHYSYGVNSTEKGDLSSESTVSRIRTEHFPLTLESARPSHTSQYLCASSGLPVGEKLFFGSGTQLSVL.

The chain recombines TRBV15 with TRBJ2-3; 10 nucleotides line up with TRBD2. The CDR3 is made up of 17 amino acids. V gave up 0 bases and J gave up 6 bases; unmatched junction bases: 9. CDR1 and CDR2 (germline): LNHNV, YYDKDF (reference sequence). The CDR3 reads CATSRDLDLAGADTQYF. The CDR3 coding sequence is TGTGCCACCAGCAGAGATCTCGACCTAGCGGGAGCCGATACGCAGTATTTT.

The chain combines TRBV30 with TRBJ1-4; D remains ambiguous. Germline CDR1 is GTSNPN and CDR2 is SVGIG (reference sequence). This CDR3 spans 13 amino acids. V was cut by 1 base and J by 8 bases, with 11 bases left in between. CDR3 sequence (DNA): TGTGCCTGGAGTGCTCGGGTTTCCGAAAAACTGTTTTTT. Translating gives CAWSARVSEKLFF.

The chain joins TRBV4-3 to TRBJ1-2; 7 positions match TRBD1. The CDR3 length is 13 residues. Germline assignment: CDR1 LGHNA and CDR2 YSLEER. V was clipped by 4 bases and J by 8 bases; unmatched bases: 7. DNA for the CDR3: TGCGCCAGCAGCCCTAGACAGGGCACAGGCTACACCTTC. It yields the protein CASSPRQGTGYTF.

This clone came up a few times. The chain uses TRBV3-1 (or the pseudogene TRBV3-2) and TRBJ1-4; 8 bases map to TRBD1. J lost 7 bases, V lost 1 base, and 5 bases had no gene match. This CDR3 region has 15 residues. The germline V gene encodes CDR1 LGHDT and CDR2 YNNKEL (reference sequence). DNA of the CDR3: TGTGCCAGCAGCCAAGGGACAGGGAGGAGTGAAAAACTGTTTTTT. Its translation: CASSQGTGRSEKLFF.

The chain joins TRBV29-1 to TRBJ1-2; 8 bases are shared with TRBD1. CDR3 length equals 14 residues. The V gene's germline CDR1 is SQVTM and CDR2 ANQGSEA. V was clipped by 3 bases and J by 8 bases; unmatched bases: 11. DNA for the CDR3: TGCAGCGTTGACCTTAATGGACAGGGTCGCGGCTACACCTTC. Its protein is CSVDLNGQGRGYTF.

This clone was counted once. V gene TRBV4-3 combines with J gene TRBJ2-1, with D possibly TRBD2 on 5 matching bases. The CDR3 is made up of 13 amino acids. The V end lost 4 bases, the J end lost 5 bases, and 9 bases lay between the germline ends. Germline-derived CDR1 and CDR2 are LGHNA and YSLEER. DNA for the CDR3: TGCGCCAGCAGCCCCGGACTGGACAATGAGCAGTTCTTC. Protein: CASSPGLDNEQFF.

V usage is TRBV18 and J usage is TRBJ1-2, with TRBD1 matching 9 bases. CDR3 size: 13 residues. Germline trimming cut 8 bases from V and 3 bases from J; bases unmatched to any gene: 4. Germline CDR1 reads KGHSH; CDR2 reads LQKENI. The CDR3, as DNA: TGTGCCAGCGAGGGACAGGGCGACTATGGCTACACCTTC. It encodes CASEGQGDYGYTF.

V gene TRBV9 combines with J gene TRBJ1-3; 8 bases map to TRBD1. Germline V gives CDR1 SGDLS, CDR2 YYNGEE. V dropped 3 bases and J dropped 0; count of bases not matched to a gene: 5. The CDR3 is made up of 16 amino acids. The CDR3 is CASSATGAVSGNTIYF. DNA of the CDR3: TGTGCCAGCAGCGCGACAGGGGCCGTCTCTGGAAACACCATATATTTT.

The CDR3 bases are TGTGCCAGCAGCTTAGGACTAGCGGCCTACTACGAGCAGTACTTC. It translates to CASSLGLAAYYEQYF. The V gene is TRBV7-2, the J gene TRBJ2-7; 9 positions match TRBD2. CDR3 length: 15 amino acids. Germline V gives CDR1 SGHTA, CDR2 FQGNSA. V dropped 1 base and J dropped 3; count of bases not matched to a gene: 4.

The rearrangement joins TRBV9 to TRBJ2-1; D remains unclear. Germline assignment: CDR1 SGDLS and CDR2 YYNGEE. CDR3 length: 16 residues. The V gene lost 4 bases and the J gene lost 0 bases, with 14 bases spanning the gap. CDR3 sequence reads: CASSPQNPPSYNEQFF. CDR3 bases: TGTGCCAGCAGCCCCCAGAATCCCCCCTCCTACAATGAGCAGTTCTTC.

The count of this clone is one. V and J are TRBV18 and TRBJ2-5; perhaps TRBD1 as D (5 bases). The V gene lost 5 bases and the J gene lost 1 base, with 11 bases spanning the gap. The CDR3 sequence is 14 residues long. Germline V gene sequence: CDR1 KGHSH, CDR2 LQKENI. The CDR3, as DNA: TGTGCCAGCTCATCCCCGACAGTCCAAGAGACCCAGTACTTC. Protein product: CASSSPTVQETQYF.

The CDR3 reads CASSLAGADNQPQHF. In DNA, the CDR3 is TGTGCCAGCAGCTTAGCGGGGGCAGACAATCAGCCCCAGCATTTT. The V gene is TRBV7-9, the J gene TRBJ1-5; tentative D call: TRBD1 (6 bases). V lost 0 bases, J lost 3 bases, and 9 bases lay in between. The CDR3 consists of 15 residues. Germline loops: CDR1 SEHNR, CDR2 FQNEAQ (reference sequence). Full variable domain (rest looked up from reference TRBV7-9 and TRBJ1-5): DTGVSQNPRHKITKRGQNVTFRCDPISEHNRLYWYRQTLGQGPEFLTYFQNEAQLEKSRLLSDRFSAERPKGSFSTLEIQRTEQGDSAMYLCASSLAGADNQPQHFGDGTRLSIL.

This chain joins TRBV25-1 and TRBJ2-5; TRBD1 matches 7 bases. Germline V CDR1 and CDR2: MGHDK, SYGVNS. This CDR3 has 15 residues. V dropped 4 bases and J dropped 5; count of bases not matched to a gene: 10. DNA for the CDR3: TGTGCCAGCAGTGTCGGTAGAGGGGGCCCGGAGACCCAGTACTTC. This sequence encodes CASSVGRGGPETQYF. The variable domain in full, with the rest retrieved from reference TRBV25-1 and TRBJ2-5, is EADIYQTPRYLVIGTGKKITLECSQTMGHDKMYWYQQDPGMELHLIHYSYGVNSTEKGDLSSESTVSRIRTEHFPLTLESARPSHTSQYLCASSVGRGGPETQYFGPGTRLLVL.

The J gene is TRBJ1-1, the V gene TRBV21-1. TRBV21-1 is a listed pseudogene. CDR3 length equals 15 residues. The CDR3 nucleotides are TGTGCCAGCAGCAAACAGGCCATCGGGAGCACTGAAGCTTTCTTT. Amino acid sequence: CASSKQAIGSTEAFF.